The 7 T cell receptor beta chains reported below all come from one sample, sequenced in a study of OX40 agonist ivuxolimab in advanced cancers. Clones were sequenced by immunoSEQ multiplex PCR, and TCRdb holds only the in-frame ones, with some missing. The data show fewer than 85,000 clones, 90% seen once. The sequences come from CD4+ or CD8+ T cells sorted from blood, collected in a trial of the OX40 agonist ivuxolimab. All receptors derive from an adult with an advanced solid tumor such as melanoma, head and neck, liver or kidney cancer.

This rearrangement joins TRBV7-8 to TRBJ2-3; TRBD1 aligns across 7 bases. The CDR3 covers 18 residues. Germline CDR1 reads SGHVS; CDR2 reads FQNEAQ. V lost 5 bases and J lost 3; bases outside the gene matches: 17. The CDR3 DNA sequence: TGTGCCAGCAGCCGCGCCACCAAGACAGGGATGAAGACAGATACGCAGTATTTT. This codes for CASSRATKTGMKTDTQYF.

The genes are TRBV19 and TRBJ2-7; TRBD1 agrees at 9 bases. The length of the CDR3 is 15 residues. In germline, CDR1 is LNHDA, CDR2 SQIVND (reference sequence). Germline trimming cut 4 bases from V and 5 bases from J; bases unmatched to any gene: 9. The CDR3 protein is CASSTPGQGTDEQYF. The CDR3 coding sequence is TGTGCCAGTAGTACACCGGGACAGGGTACCGACGAGCAGTACTTC.

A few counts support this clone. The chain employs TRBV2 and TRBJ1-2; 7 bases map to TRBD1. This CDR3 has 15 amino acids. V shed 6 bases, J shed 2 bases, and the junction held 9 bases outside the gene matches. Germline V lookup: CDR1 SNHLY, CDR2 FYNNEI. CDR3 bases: TGTGCCAGCAGCAAGGTACGGGACAGCAACTATGGCTACACCTTC. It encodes CASSKVRDSNYGYTF.

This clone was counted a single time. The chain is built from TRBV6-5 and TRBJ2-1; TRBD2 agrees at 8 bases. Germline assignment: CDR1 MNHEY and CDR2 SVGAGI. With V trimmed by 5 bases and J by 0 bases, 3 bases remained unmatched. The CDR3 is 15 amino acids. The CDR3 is CASSRTSLSYNEQFF. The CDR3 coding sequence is TGTGCCAGCAGTCGGACTAGCCTCTCCTACAATGAGCAGTTCTTC.

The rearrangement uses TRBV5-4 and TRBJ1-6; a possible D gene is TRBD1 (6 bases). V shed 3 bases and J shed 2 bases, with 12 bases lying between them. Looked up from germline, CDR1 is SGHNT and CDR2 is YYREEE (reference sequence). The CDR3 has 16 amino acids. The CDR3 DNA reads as TGTGCCAGCAGCTCTAAAGGGGGGACCTATAATTCACCCCTCCACTTT. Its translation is CASSSKGGTYNSPLHF.

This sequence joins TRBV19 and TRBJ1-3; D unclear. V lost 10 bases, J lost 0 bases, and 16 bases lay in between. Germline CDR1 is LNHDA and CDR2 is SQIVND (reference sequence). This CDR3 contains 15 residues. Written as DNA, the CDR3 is TGTGCCACCCGCGTGGGGATCAGCTCTGGAAACACCATATATTTT. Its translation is CATRVGISSGNTIYF.

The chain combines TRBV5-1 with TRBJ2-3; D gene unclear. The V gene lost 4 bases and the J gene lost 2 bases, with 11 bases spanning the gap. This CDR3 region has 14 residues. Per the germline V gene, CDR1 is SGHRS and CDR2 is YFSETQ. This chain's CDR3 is CASSMGRFTDTQYF. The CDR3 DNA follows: TGCGCCAGCAGCATGGGCCGGTTCACAGATACGCAGTATTTT.